This T cell receptor beta chain is drawn from a study of regulatory T cells in long-lasting Graves disease. This sample's time point: newly diagnosed GD, antithyroid drugs for less than 3 months. The TCR library used RNA extracted from PBMCs. This clonotype was seen repeatedly, ten times or more. Per germline, CDR1 SGHVS and CDR2 FQNEAQ. The V gene end was trimmed by 7 bases and the J gene end by 5 bases; junction bases not matched to a gene: 16. The CDR3 has 16 amino acids. Construction of TCR beta libraries relied on iRepertoire HTBI primers and on Arm-PCR targeting CDR3 regions. TCRdb re-called the multiplex PCR reads through MiXCR, storing one row per CDR3 protein. The data show hundreds of thousands of distinct CDR3 sequences, with roughly 15% seen just once and about 20% held by the top ten. These data were likewise used in another study, on T cells in Graves' hyperthyroidism and ophthalmopathy.

The clonotype comes from a woman aged 25 to 39 with Graves disease. The V call is TRBV7-8, the J call TRBJ2-5; 7 bases fit TRBD2. Specimen: peripheral blood mononuclear cells (PBMCs), collected at new diagnosis, from a patient treated with antithyroid drugs. The chain's CDR3 is CASTYEGGRAGETQYF. The CDR3 DNA reads TGTGCCAGCACCTACGAGGGAGGGAGGGCCGGTGAGACCCAGTACTTC.